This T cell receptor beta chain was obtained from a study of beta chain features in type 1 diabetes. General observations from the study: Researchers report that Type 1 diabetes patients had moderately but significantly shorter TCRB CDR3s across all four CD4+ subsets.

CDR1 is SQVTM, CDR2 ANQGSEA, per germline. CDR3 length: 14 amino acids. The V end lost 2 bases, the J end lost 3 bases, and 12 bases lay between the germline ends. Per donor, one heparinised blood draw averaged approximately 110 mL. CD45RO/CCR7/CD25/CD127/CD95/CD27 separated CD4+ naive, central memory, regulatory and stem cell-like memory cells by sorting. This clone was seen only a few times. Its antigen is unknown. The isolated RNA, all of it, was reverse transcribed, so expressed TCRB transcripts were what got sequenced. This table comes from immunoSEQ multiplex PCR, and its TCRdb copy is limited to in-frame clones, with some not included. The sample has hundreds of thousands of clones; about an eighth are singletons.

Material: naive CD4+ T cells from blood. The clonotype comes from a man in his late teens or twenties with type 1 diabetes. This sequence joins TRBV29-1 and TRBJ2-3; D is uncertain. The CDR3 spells CSVENPPLTDTQYF. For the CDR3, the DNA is TGCAGCGTTGAAAATCCCCCCTTGACAGATACGCAGTATTTT.